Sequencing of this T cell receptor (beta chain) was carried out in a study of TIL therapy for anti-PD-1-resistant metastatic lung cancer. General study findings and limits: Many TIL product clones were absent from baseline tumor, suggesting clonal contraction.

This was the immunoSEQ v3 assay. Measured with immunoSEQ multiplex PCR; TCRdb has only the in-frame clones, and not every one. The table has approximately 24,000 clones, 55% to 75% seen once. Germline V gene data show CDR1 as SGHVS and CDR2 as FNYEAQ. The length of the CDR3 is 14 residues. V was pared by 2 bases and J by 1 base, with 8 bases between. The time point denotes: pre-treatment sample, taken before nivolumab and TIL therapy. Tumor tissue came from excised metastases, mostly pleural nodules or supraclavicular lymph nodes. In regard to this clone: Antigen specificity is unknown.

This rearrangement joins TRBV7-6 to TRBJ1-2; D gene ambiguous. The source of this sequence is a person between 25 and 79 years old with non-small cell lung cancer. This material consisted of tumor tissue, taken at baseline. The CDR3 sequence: CASSLNPDNYGYTF. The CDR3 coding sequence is TGTGCCAGCAGCTTAAATCCAGATAACTATGGCTACACCTTC.